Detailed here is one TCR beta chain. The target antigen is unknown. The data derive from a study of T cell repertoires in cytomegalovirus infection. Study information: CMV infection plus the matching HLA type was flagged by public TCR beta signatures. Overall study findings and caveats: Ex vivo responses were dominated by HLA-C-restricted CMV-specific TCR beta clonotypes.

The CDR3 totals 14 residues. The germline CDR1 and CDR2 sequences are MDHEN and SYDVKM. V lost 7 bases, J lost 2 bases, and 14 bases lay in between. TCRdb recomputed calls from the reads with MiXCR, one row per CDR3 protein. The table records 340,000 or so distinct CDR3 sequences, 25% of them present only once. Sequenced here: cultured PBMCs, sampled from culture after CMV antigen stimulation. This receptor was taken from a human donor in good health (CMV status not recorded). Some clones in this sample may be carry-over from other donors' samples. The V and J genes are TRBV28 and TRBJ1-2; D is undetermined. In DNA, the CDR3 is TGTGCCAGCACCCTTTGGGCGGAGAACTATGGCTACACCTTC. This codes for CASTLWAENYGYTF.